These 19 T cell receptor beta chains were sequenced from one sample in a study of cytomegalovirus exposure and HLA in healthy donors (dated by TCRdb to about 2017). The library was made by the immunoSEQ multiplex PCR assay. For the multiplex PCR, a mixture combining 60 forward primers for TCR Vbeta segments and 13 reverse primers for TCR Jbeta segments was used. Held by TCRdb, this immuneACCESS table contains in-frame sequences only and omits some clones. Under half of the omission traces to an unresolved V gene where checked; the cause of the rest is unknown. This sample gives around 110,000 clones in total; 70% to 85% of them show up just once. The top ten clonotypes cover 4.2% of the sample. Sequencing was done on a sample of PBMCs. The receptors derive from a male donor in good health and CMV-seronegative.

The V and J genes are TRBV25-1 and TRBJ2-3; tentative D call: TRBD2 (5 bases). The CDR3 consists of 17 residues. V was clipped by 4 bases and J by 1 base, with 18 bases between them. Germline V CDR1 and CDR2: MGHDK, SYGVNS. The CDR3 nucleotides read TGTGCCAGCAGTGTCAAGACGCACGTCGGGGGCACAGATACGCAGTATTTT. It codes for CASSVKTHVGGTDTQYF.

The chain is built from TRBV27 and TRBJ2-1; TRBD2 matches 11 bases. Germline CDR1 and CDR2: MNHEY and SMNVEV (reference sequence). This CDR3 has 15 amino acids. The V segment lost 5 bases and the J segment 8 bases; nucleotides outside the gene matches: 8. The CDR3 loop is CASSAVSGRAHEQFF. The CDR3 DNA sequence: TGTGCCAGCAGTGCAGTTAGCGGGAGGGCCCATGAGCAGTTCTTC.

This clone has a handful of counts. This chain joins TRBV5-3 and TRBJ2-1; 8 bases align to TRBD2. TRBV5-3 is known as an ORF, though its function is uncertain. The CDR3 runs to 13 residues. Germline trimming cut 4 bases from V and 9 bases from J; bases unmatched to any gene: 6. CDR3 DNA sequence: TGTGCCAGAAGCGAACAGCGGGAGTGTGAGCAGTTCTTC. Residues: CARSEQRECEQFF.

This clone has a handful of counts. DNA for the CDR3: TGTGCCACACCGAAAGACAGGGTTGCCGACTATGGCTACACCTTC. The encoded protein is CATPKDRVADYGYTF. The rearrangement links TRBV10-3 to TRBJ1-2; 7 bases are a match to TRBD1. The CDR3 is 15 residues long. Trimming cost V 10 bases and J 3 bases; bases outside gene matches: 14. In germline, CDR1 is ENHRY, CDR2 SYGVKD.

The chain's CDR3 is CASSRDSQETQYF. The DNA for the CDR3 is TGTGCCAGCAGCCGGGACAGCCAAGAGACCCAGTACTTC. The J gene is TRBJ2-5, the V gene TRBV25-1; 7 bases align to TRBD1. Trimming at V came to 6 bases and at J to 1 base, leaving 2 bases not matched to a gene. This CDR3 comprises 13 residues. Germline assignment: CDR1 MGHDK and CDR2 SYGVNS. Looking up the rest from reference TRBV25-1 and TRBJ2-5 gives the full variable domain: EADIYQTPRYLVIGTGKKITLECSQTMGHDKMYWYQQDPGMELHLIHYSYGVNSTEKGDLSSESTVSRIRTEHFPLTLESARPSHTSQYLCASSRDSQETQYFGPGTRLLVL.

In its sample, this clone was seen a few times. The rearrangement uses TRBV4-1 and TRBJ2-5; 7 bases are shared with TRBD1. The end of the DNA aligns better with TRBJ2-7, so the J call may be wrong. Germline CDR1 and CDR2: MGHRA and YSYEKL. The CDR3 sequence is 17 residues long. The CDR3 protein is CASSQLIGQAYSYEQYF. The DNA of the CDR3 is TGCGCCAGCAGCCAACTAATCGGACAGGCCTACTCCTACGAGCAGTACTTC.

About this clone itself: Germline and junction disagree at one end, which may indicate a read error. The chain employs TRBV7-2 and TRBJ1-2; 8 nucleotides line up with TRBD1. Looked up from germline, CDR1 is SGHTA and CDR2 is FQGNSA. The CDR3 totals 14 residues. CDR3 nucleotides: TGTGCCAGCAGCTTAGCGACAGGGGTCTATGCCTACACCTTC. Amino acid sequence: CASSLATGVYAYTF.

The chain carries TRBV7-6 and TRBJ2-6, with D unresolved. The CDR3 runs 15 residues. The V gene's germline CDR1 is SGHVS and CDR2 FNYEAQ. Deletions cut 0 bases from V and 1 base from J, with 4 bases between. The CDR3 is CASSLAQSGANVLTF. The CDR3 coding sequence is TGTGCCAGCAGCTTAGCTCAGTCTGGGGCCAACGTCCTGACTTTC.

This chain uses TRBV10-1 with TRBJ1-5; D might be TRBD1 (5 bases). Between the trimmed V and J ends, which lost 6 bases and 0 bases, there was a span of 9 bases. This CDR3 is built from 14 residues. Germline V lookup: CDR1 WNHNN, CDR2 SYGVQD (reference sequence). The CDR3 is CASRQGSSNQPQHF. Here the CDR3 DNA reads TGCGCCAGCAGGCAGGGTAGTAGCAATCAGCCCCAGCATTTT.

This clone was recorded only once. V usage is TRBV4-1 and J usage is TRBJ2-3, with unresolved D. This CDR3 region has 17 residues. V was pared by 4 bases and J by 0 bases, with 17 bases between. Germline V gene data show CDR1 as MGHRA and CDR2 as YSYEKL. The CDR3 is CASSPREAVSSTDTQYF. The CDR3 bases are TGCGCCAGCAGCCCTCGTGAGGCAGTCTCTAGCACAGATACGCAGTATTTT.

The table lists this clone with a few counts. The chain couples TRBV2 to TRBJ2-1; the D is unclear. This CDR3 is 11 amino acids long. The V end was cut by 6 bases, the J end by 4 bases, with 4 bases between. The germline V gene encodes CDR1 SNHLY and CDR2 FYNNEI. Written as DNA, the CDR3 is TGTGCCAGCAGACTTTACAATGAGCAGTTCTTC. Its translation is CASRLYNEQFF.

The CDR3 sequence is CASSFEDSYEQYF. CDR3 nucleotides: TGTGCCAGCAGCTTTGAGGATTCCTACGAGCAGTACTTC. J is TRBJ2-7 and V is TRBV7-6; D remains ambiguous. V shed 3 bases and J shed 1 base, with 7 bases lying between them. There are 13 residues in the CDR3. Germline CDR1 reads SGHVS; CDR2 reads FNYEAQ.

The chain carries TRBV6-5 and TRBJ1-5; 9 bases line up with TRBD1. Germline values: CDR1 MNHEY, CDR2 SVGAGI. The CDR3 extends over 16 amino acids. V was clipped by 4 bases and J by 6 bases; unmatched bases: 10. DNA of the CDR3: TGTGCCAGCAGTTCTACGACAGGGGGAGGGGGTCAGCCCCAGCATTTT. Translating gives CASSSTTGGGGQPQHF.

This chain links TRBV15 with TRBJ2-5; D is possibly TRBD2 (6 bases). The length of the CDR3 is 16 residues. V shed 0 bases and J shed 5 bases, with 16 bases lying between them. Germline V gene sequence: CDR1 LNHNV, CDR2 YYDKDF (reference sequence). The chain's CDR3 is CATSRDFTSGGETQYF. In DNA form, the CDR3 reads TGTGCCACCAGCAGAGATTTTACTTCTGGAGGGGAGACCCAGTACTTC.

The V call is TRBV18, the J call TRBJ2-7; D is uncertain. Trimming cost V 8 bases and J 3 bases, with 17 bases left between them. Germline loops: CDR1 KGHSH, CDR2 LQKENI. This CDR3 comprises 14 residues. The CDR3, as DNA: TGTGCCAGCCGAGGTATGGGTCCGTACTACGAGCAGTACTTC. Translation: CASRGMGPYYEQYF.

V gene TRBV2 combines with J gene TRBJ2-1; TRBD2 matches 10 bases. This CDR3 spans 15 amino acids. Germline V gene sequence: CDR1 SNHLY, CDR2 FYNNEI. The junction had 10 bases not matched to a gene; V was cut back by 6 bases and J by 8 bases. This CDR3 reads CASRDGTSVTDEQFF. In DNA form, the CDR3 reads TGTGCCAGCAGGGACGGGACTAGCGTAACAGATGAGCAGTTCTTC.

The V gene is TRBV5-1, the J gene TRBJ2-2; tentative D call: TRBD2 (5 bases). The CDR3 has 16 amino acids. The V end was cut by 1 base, the J end by 1 base, with 11 bases between. Per the germline V gene, CDR1 is SGHRS and CDR2 is YFSETQ. The CDR3 bases are TGCGCCAGCAGCTTGCGCGCGGGCTTGAACACCGGGGAGCTGTTTTTT. Protein sequence: CASSLRAGLNTGELFF.

This chain connects TRBV10-1 to TRBJ2-1; 11 positions agree with TRBD1. This CDR3 spans 15 amino acids. The trim removed 6 bases at V and 4 bases at J, leaving 5 bases unmatched. Germline V gives CDR1 WNHNN, CDR2 SYGVQD (reference sequence). The CDR3 spells CASRSGTGGYNEQFF. The CDR3 DNA sequence: TGCGCCAGCAGAAGTGGGACAGGGGGGTACAATGAGCAGTTCTTC.

This sequence joins TRBV5-6 and TRBJ2-7; D unresolved. Germline V gene sequence: CDR1 SGHDT, CDR2 YYEEEE. The CDR3 runs 14 residues. V lost 4 bases to trimming and J lost 3 bases, with 14 bases between them. The CDR3 DNA follows: TGTGCCAGCAGCATGGGTAGCTTTTACTACGAGCAGTACTTC. Translated: CASSMGSFYYEQYF.